This entry features one T cell receptor (beta chain) sequence. What it binds is unknown. Germline CDR1 and CDR2: LGHDT and YNNKEL (reference sequence). V dropped 4 bases and J dropped 7; count of bases not matched to a gene: 12. The CDR3 contains 15 residues. The record originates from a study of T-cell memory formation after mild COVID-19. Overall study findings and caveats: Clones that contracted from day 15 to 85 had balanced CD4/CD8; later expanders were CD4+ biased.

In TCRdb, the 5' RACE reads were re-called with MiXCR into one record per CDR3 protein. Of some 150,000 distinct CDR3 sequences detected, around 5.8% appear once; the ten largest clones hold just over 2%. Sequenced: PBMCs or a T cell subset sorted from them (not recorded which). The receptor was isolated from an adult woman who had mild COVID-19 (a few samples of this study predate the infection). Cell type and time point are not known. The chain carries TRBV3-1 and TRBJ1-2; 7 nucleotides agree with TRBD1. For the CDR3, the DNA is TGTGCCAGCAGCCCCTACCAGTTTTGGACAGGTGGCTACACCTTC. Its protein is CASSPYQFWTGGYTF.